A selection of T cell receptor beta chains follows, all from one sample in a study of cytomegalovirus exposure and HLA in healthy donors. TCRdb's table, derived via immunoSEQ multiplex PCR, lists solely in-frame clones and lacks some. The sample has about 160,000 clones; about 80% are singletons. The sample comprised PBMCs. Receptor source: a man aged 40-50 years in good health and CMV-seronegative. Both conserved end residues are part of each CDR3. The D gene is left open where the match is weak. Size is stated for part of the rows, as once, few or many counts, or as a class when the clone is expanded.

v_gene: TRBV7-9; abundance: NA; j_gene: TRBJ2-1; d_gene: NA; CDR3nt: TGTTCCAGCACCATAGGAGGGCAAGTTCTCCATGAGCAGTTCTTC; CDR3aa: CSSTIGGQVLHEQFF
v_gene: TRBV5-5; abundance: NA; j_gene: TRBJ2-7; d_gene: NA; CDR3nt: TGTGCCAGCAGCTTGTTCAGGCAGAACCCCTACGAGCAGTACTTC; CDR3aa: CASSLFRQNPYEQYF
v_gene: TRBV19; abundance: NA; j_gene: TRBJ1-4; d_gene: NA; CDR3nt: TGTGCCAGTTCCGGCGAAGCAGGGGAAAAACTGTTTTTT; CDR3aa: CASSGEAGEKLFF
v_gene: TRBV6-4; abundance: NA; j_gene: TRBJ2-3; d_gene: TRBD1; CDR3nt: TGTGCCAGCAGTGCGCCCGGGACAGGGGCAGATACGCAGTATTTT; CDR3aa: CASSAPGTGADTQYF
v_gene: TRBV7-2; abundance: NA; j_gene: TRBJ2-3; d_gene: TRBD2; CDR3nt: TGTGCCAGCAGCTCGGGACTAGCCACAGATACGCAGTATTTT; CDR3aa: CASSSGLATDTQYF
v_gene: TRBV5-1; abundance: NA; j_gene: TRBJ1-1; d_gene: NA; CDR3nt: TGCGCCAGCAGCTTGGCCGGCAGGTCTGAAGCTTTCTTT; CDR3aa: CASSLAGRSEAFF
v_gene: TRBV10-3; abundance: few; j_gene: TRBJ2-1; d_gene: TRBD2; CDR3nt: TGTGCCATCAGGGGAGGCCTAGCGGGAGACAATGAGCAGTTCTTC; CDR3aa: CAIRGGLAGDNEQFF
v_gene: TRBV6-5; abundance: NA; j_gene: TRBJ1-1; d_gene: NA; CDR3nt: TGTGCCAGCAGCCCCGGAGGGAACACTGAAGCTTTCTTT; CDR3aa: CASSPGGNTEAFF
v_gene: TRBV7-9; abundance: NA; j_gene: TRBJ2-3; d_gene: TRBD2; CDR3nt: TGTGCCAGCAGCTTGCGGGGGGCTAGCACAGATACGCAGTATTTT; CDR3aa: CASSLRGASTDTQYF
v_gene: TRBV13; abundance: NA; j_gene: TRBJ1-2; d_gene: TRBD1; CDR3nt: TGTGCCAGCAGCCGGACAGGGGTCCCTGTCGTCTATGGCTACACCTTC; CDR3aa: CASSRTGVPVVYGYTF
v_gene: TRBV11-1; abundance: NA; j_gene: TRBJ1-5; d_gene: NA; CDR3nt: TGTGCCAGCAGATTTCGGACAGATGCAAATCAGCCCCAGCATTTT; CDR3aa: CASRFRTDANQPQHF
v_gene: TRBV5-1; abundance: NA; j_gene: TRBJ2-2; d_gene: TRBD1; CDR3nt: TGCGCCAGCAGCTTCGGACAGGGAGCCACCGGGGAGCTGTTTTTT; CDR3aa: CASSFGQGATGELFF
v_gene: TRBV10-3; abundance: NA; j_gene: TRBJ2-3; d_gene: TRBD2; CDR3nt: TGTGCCATCAGTGAATCGGCCCAACTAGCGGGAGCGACAGATACGCAGTATTTT; CDR3aa: CAISESAQLAGATDTQYF
v_gene: TRBV27; abundance: few; j_gene: TRBJ2-1; d_gene: NA; CDR3nt: TGTGCCAGCAGCACGACTAGCAATGAGCAGTTCTTC; CDR3aa: CASSTTSNEQFF
v_gene: TRBV28; abundance: NA; j_gene: TRBJ2-7; d_gene: TRBD1; CDR3nt: TGTGCCAGCAGTCGGGGAAGGGGGCGCGAGCAGTACTTC; CDR3aa: CASSRGRGREQYF
v_gene: TRBV4-3; abundance: few; j_gene: TRBJ1-2; d_gene: TRBD1; CDR3nt: TGCGCCAGCAGGGGACAGCTATCATCTAACTATGGCTACACCTTC; CDR3aa: CASRGQLSSNYGYTF
v_gene: TRBV18; abundance: NA; j_gene: TRBJ2-6; d_gene: TRBD1; CDR3nt: TGTGCCAGCTCACCCCGGGACAGTCCTACCTCTGGGGCCAACGTCCTGACTTTC; CDR3aa: CASSPRDSPTSGANVLTF
v_gene: TRBV28; abundance: NA; j_gene: TRBJ2-5; d_gene: TRBD2; CDR3nt: TGTGCCAGCAGTTTACAACGCAGCGGGAGTGGGGAGACCCAGTACTTC; CDR3aa: CASSLQRSGSGETQYF
v_gene: TRBV4-2; abundance: NA; j_gene: TRBJ1-2; d_gene: NA; CDR3nt: TGTGCCAGCAGCCAAGATGCGGTCGGACAGTCCTCCTATGGCTACACCTTC; CDR3aa: CASSQDAVGQSSYGYTF
v_gene: TRBV5-6; abundance: NA; j_gene: TRBJ2-7; d_gene: NA; CDR3nt: TGTGCCAGCAGCTCCCTCTACGAGCAGTACTTC; CDR3aa: CASSSLYEQYF
v_gene: TRBV7-9; abundance: NA; j_gene: TRBJ1-2; d_gene: TRBD1; CDR3nt: TGTGCCAGCAGCAGGGAGCAGGGGGACCTGAGCGGCTACACCTTC; CDR3aa: CASSREQGDLSGYTF
v_gene: TRBV27; abundance: NA; j_gene: TRBJ1-2; d_gene: TRBD1; CDR3nt: TGTGCCAGCTATAAAAGGGGGCAGGGATTTGGCTACACCTTC; CDR3aa: CASYKRGQGFGYTF
v_gene: TRBV28; abundance: NA; j_gene: TRBJ2-4; d_gene: TRBD2; CDR3nt: TGTGCCAGCAATAGCGGGAGGGCCGTCGAAAACATTCAGTACTTC; CDR3aa: CASNSGRAVENIQYF
v_gene: TRBV28; abundance: NA; j_gene: TRBJ2-3; d_gene: NA; CDR3nt: TGTGCCAGCAGTCCCAACACCTTCAGGGGAGCGGATACGCAGTATTTT; CDR3aa: CASSPNTFRGADTQYF
v_gene: TRBV7-9; abundance: NA; j_gene: TRBJ2-3; d_gene: NA; CDR3nt: TGTGCCAGCAGCTGGACTGTCAATACGCAGTATTTT; CDR3aa: CASSWTVNTQYF
v_gene: TRBV18; abundance: NA; j_gene: TRBJ2-7; d_gene: NA; CDR3nt: TGTGCCAGCTCCCAAAGGAGGGCCTACGAGCAGTACTTC; CDR3aa: CASSQRRAYEQYF
v_gene: TRBV5-1; abundance: NA; j_gene: TRBJ2-7; d_gene: TRBD2; CDR3nt: TGCGCCAGCAGCTTTACTAGCGGGATCTACGAGCAGTACTTC; CDR3aa: CASSFTSGIYEQYF
v_gene: TRBV7-2; abundance: NA; j_gene: TRBJ2-3; d_gene: NA; CDR3nt: TGTGCCAGCAGACAGCGGGGCACAGATACGCAGTATTTT; CDR3aa: CASRQRGTDTQYF
v_gene: TRBV15; abundance: NA; j_gene: TRBJ2-7; d_gene: TRBD2; CDR3nt: TGTGCCACCAGCAGAGGACCGCCGGGGGGATCCTACGAGCAGTACTTC; CDR3aa: CATSRGPPGGSYEQYF
v_gene: TRBV7-9; abundance: few; j_gene: TRBJ2-2; d_gene: NA; CDR3nt: TGTGCCAGCAGCTCGAGACAGCCGAACACCGGGGAGCTGTTTTTT; CDR3aa: CASSSRQPNTGELFF
v_gene: TRBV28; abundance: once; j_gene: TRBJ1-2; d_gene: NA; CDR3nt: TGTGCCAGCAGTCTGAGTTGGTCTAACTATGGCTACACCTTC; CDR3aa: CASSLSWSNYGYTF
v_gene: TRBV4-2; abundance: NA; j_gene: TRBJ2-3; d_gene: TRBD2; CDR3nt: TGTGCCAGCAGCCAAGAGGGGACTAGCGTGGACCCGTATACGCAGTATTTT; CDR3aa: CASSQEGTSVDPYTQYF
v_gene: TRBV7-2; abundance: NA; j_gene: TRBJ2-1; d_gene: NA; CDR3nt: TGTGCCAGCAGCTTATCGATGTCTCAAGCGCGTTACAATGAGCAGTTCTTC; CDR3aa: CASSLSMSQARYNEQFF
v_gene: TRBV29-1; abundance: NA; j_gene: TRBJ2-7; d_gene: TRBD2; CDR3nt: TGCAGCGTTGCTGGGACTAGCGGTCGCGAGCAGTACTTC; CDR3aa: CSVAGTSGREQYF
v_gene: TRBV5-5; abundance: few; j_gene: TRBJ1-6; d_gene: TRBD1; CDR3nt: TGTGCCAGCAGCCGAATACACCGGGACAGGGTGATGCCTTCACCCCTCCACTTT; CDR3aa: CASSRIHRDRVMPSPLHF
v_gene: TRBV28; abundance: NA; j_gene: TRBJ2-5; d_gene: TRBD1; CDR3nt: TGTGCCAGCAGTTCGGACAGGAAAGAGACCCAGTACTTC; CDR3aa: CASSSDRKETQYF
v_gene: TRBV7-2; abundance: NA; j_gene: TRBJ2-1; d_gene: TRBD2; CDR3nt: TGTGCCAGCAGCTTAGAAGCGGGGGCCTACAATGAGCAGTTCTTC; CDR3aa: CASSLEAGAYNEQFF
v_gene: TRBV5-6; abundance: once; j_gene: TRBJ1-6; d_gene: NA; CDR3nt: TGTGCCAGCAGCTATCGACAGACCTCGGTTTCACCCCTCCACTTT; CDR3aa: CASSYRQTSVSPLHF